This TCR beta chain was sequenced during a study of blood T cells in healthy people across ages. Study-level background: Capture by template switching was about one barcoded beta molecule per two T cells. Study-level points and caveats: Significant beta diversity loss was already apparent by age approximately 37, declining roughly linearly.

Sample-barcoded 5' priming and a J-beta primer mix drove a second PCR of 7 to 11 cycles. A tag from a template-switch adaptor with 12 random nucleotides marked each cDNA molecule. TCRdb reanalysed the 5' RACE reads using MiXCR and keeps one entry per CDR3 protein. The repertoire holds 550,000 to 750,000 distinct CDR3 sequences, with around 21% as singletons. As for this clonotype: Its antigen is still unknown.

Trimming pared 5 bases from V and 0 bases from J, leaving 12 bases between. Per germline, CDR1 SEHNR and CDR2 FQNEAQ (reference sequence). The CDR3 extends over 15 amino acids. The chain couples TRBV7-9 to TRBJ2-3; D call uncertain. The sequence was obtained from a man between 65 and 85 years old in good health. Sequencing input: blood. Written as DNA, the CDR3 is TGTGCCAGCAGCCCCCTGATTGTTAGCACAGATACGCAGTATTTT. Its protein product is CASSPLIVSTDTQYF.